Given below is one T cell receptor (beta chain) in context. Assay used: immunoSEQ multiplex PCR; TCRdb lists only in-frame clones, some missing. The table records approximately 90,000 clones, 65% to 85% of them present only once. This CDR3 spans 16 amino acids. Germline-derived CDR1 and CDR2 are MGHDK and SYGVNS. V lost 1 base, J lost 0 bases, and 4 bases stayed unmatched. This entry belongs to a study of blood T cell repertoires in COVID-19. The sequence derives from a man between 65 and 85 years old with COVID-19, enrolled during active disease. The chain recombines TRBV25-1 with TRBJ2-3; the match to TRBD1 covers 7 bases. Sequenced material: peripheral blood. The CDR3 reads CASSEWGTDSTDTQYF. The CDR3 DNA reads TGTGCCAGCAGTGAATGGGGGACAGATAGCACAGATACGCAGTATTTT.